This passage covers 14 T cell receptor beta chains from one sample sequenced in a study of regulatory T cells in long-lasting Graves disease. As for time point: newly diagnosed GD, antithyroid drugs for less than 3 months. TCR sequences were obtained from RNA taken from PBMCs. CDR3-region Arm-PCR and iRepertoire HTBI primers produced the TCR beta libraries. TCRdb called the multiplex PCR reads again in MiXCR, with one record for every CDR3 protein. This sample yields 400,000 to 500,000 distinct CDR3 sequences, of which 14% are seen a single time; around a sixth belongs to the top ten. The data also belong to a second study, concerning T cells in Graves' hyperthyroidism and ophthalmopathy.

Here the sequenced sample was peripheral blood mononuclear cells (PBMCs), taken at new diagnosis, from a patient treated with antithyroid drugs. All receptors derive from a woman in her forties or fifties with Graves disease.

This clonotype was detected many times. This rearrangement joins TRBV24-1 to TRBJ2-1, with 12 bases lining up with TRBD2. This CDR3 contains 15 residues. V was clipped by 1 base and J by 7 bases; unmatched bases: 1. Per the germline V gene, CDR1 is KGHDR and CDR2 is SFDVKD. The CDR3 region is CATSDFTSGRNEQFF. CDR3 DNA sequence: TGTGCCACCAGTGATTTTACTAGCGGGAGGAATGAGCAGTTCTTC.

The rearrangement joins TRBV6-1 to TRBJ1-1, with 7 bases identical to TRBD1. CDR1 MNHNS and CDR2 SASEGT come from the germline V gene. CDR3 size: 16 residues. The V gene end was trimmed by 6 bases and the J gene end by 6 bases; junction bases not matched to a gene: 16. The CDR3 spells CASSIGGHGAGAEAFF. CDR3 DNA sequence: TGTGCCAGCAGCATAGGGGGCCACGGGGCGGGCGCTGAAGCTTTCTTT.

This clonotype was recorded at least ten times. J is TRBJ2-7 and V is TRBV20-1; D ambiguous. CDR1 is DFQATT and CDR2 is SNEGSKA in the germline V gene (reference sequence). V lost 3 bases to trimming and J lost 0 bases, with 15 bases between them. This CDR3 comprises 15 residues. The CDR3, as DNA: TGCAGTGCTAGTGGTCTGGATCAGCACTCCTACGAGCAGTACTTC. This encodes CSASGLDQHSYEQYF.

The sample holds many counts of this clonotype. The genes are TRBV7-3 and TRBJ2-1; D is possibly TRBD2 (6 bases). The CDR3 consists of 16 residues. Germline CDR1 is SGHTA and CDR2 is FQGTGA. Trimming removed 3 bases from V and 1 base from J, with 13 bases in between. CDR3 sequence (DNA): TGTGCCAGCAGCTTTGTCGGTGGGAGGTCCTACAATGAGCAGTTCTTC. This codes for CASSFVGGRSYNEQFF. Complete variable domain (other parts from reference TRBV7-3 and TRBJ2-1): GAGVSQTPSNKVTEKGKYVELRCDPISGHTALYWYRQSLGQGPEFLIYFQGTGAADDSGLPNDRFFAVRPEGSVSTLKIQRTERGDSAVYLCASSFVGGRSYNEQFFGPGTRLTVL.

This clonotype occurred many times. The chain combines TRBV6-5 with TRBJ1-4; D is unresolved. Germline CDR1 and CDR2: MNHEY and SVGAGI. This CDR3 comprises 19 residues. The ends were cut back, 0 bases at V and 4 bases at J, with 21 bases in the middle. The CDR3: CASSYSSPDNAWVNEKLFF. The CDR3, as DNA: TGTGCCAGCAGTTACTCTAGCCCCGACAATGCCTGGGTTAATGAAAAACTGTTTTTT.

This clonotype was seen repeatedly, ten times or more. The genes are TRBV7-9 and TRBJ2-1; 11 nucleotides agree with TRBD1. The CDR3 spans 16 residues. The germline V gene encodes CDR1 SEHNR and CDR2 FQNEAQ (reference sequence). Losses at the gene ends were 3 bases for V and 5 bases for J; bases not matched to a gene: 6. The CDR3 sequence: CASSLKPGQGDNEQFF. The DNA of the CDR3 is TGTGCCAGCAGCTTGAAGCCGGGACAGGGGGACAATGAGCAGTTCTTC.

This clonotype has a count of ten or more. CDR3 sequence reads: CASSLAARRFHEAFF. The CDR3, as DNA: TGTGCCAGCAGTTTAGCGGCCAGAAGGTTCCACGAGGCTTTCTTT. The chain is built from TRBV28 and TRBJ1-1; D unresolved. Looked up from germline, CDR1 is MDHEN and CDR2 is SYDVKM. The CDR3 spans 15 residues. Trimming left V 2 bases short and J 11 bases short, with 21 bases between.

The chain recombines TRBV5-1 with TRBJ2-6; D gene unclear. Germline V gene sequence: CDR1 SGHRS, CDR2 YFSETQ. This CDR3 is 15 amino acids long. Trimming cost V 3 bases and J 0 bases, with 7 bases left between them. Written as DNA, the CDR3 is TGCGCCAGCAGCTCGGAAGGCTCTGGGGCCAACGTCCTGACTTTC. Its translation is CASSSEGSGANVLTF.

This clonotype was recorded at least ten times. This chain joins TRBV7-8 and TRBJ2-7, with D unclear. CDR1 is SGHVS and CDR2 is FQNEAQ in the germline V gene. CDR3 length: 13 residues. V shed 1 base and J shed 2 bases, with 6 bases lying between them. CDR3 residues: CASSLDGTYEQYF. CDR3 nucleotides: TGTGCCAGCAGCTTAGACGGAACCTACGAGCAGTACTTC.

There are many counts of this clonotype. The rearrangement joins TRBV6-4 to TRBJ2-7; maybe TRBD1 (5 bases). V was trimmed by 9 bases and J by 1 base, leaving 16 bases between them. The CDR3 is made up of 14 amino acids. Per the germline V gene, CDR1 is MRHNA and CDR2 is SNTAGT. DNA for the CDR3: TGTGCCAGTAGTTCGGCAGGGAATTCCTACGAGCAGTACTTC. This gives the protein CASSSAGNSYEQYF.

In its sample, this clonotype was seen many times. The J gene is TRBJ1-1, the V gene TRBV9; possible D gene TRBD1, 5 bases. With 4 bases removed from V and 4 bases from J, the gap between germline ends came to 14 bases. This CDR3 contains 14 residues. Germline CDR1 and CDR2: SGDLS and YYNGEE. The CDR3 protein is CASSTRGAGTEAFF. The CDR3 region has the DNA TGTGCCAGCAGCACCCGTGGGGCGGGCACTGAAGCTTTCTTT.

This clonotype came up many times. V gene TRBV20-1 combines with J gene TRBJ2-2, with D possibly matching TRBD1 (6 bases). Germline lookup yields CDR1 DFQATT and CDR2 SNEGSKA (reference sequence). The CDR3 runs 15 residues. The germline V and J ends were trimmed by 4 bases and 2 bases, with 14 bases remaining between them. CDR3 coding DNA: TGCAGTGCTATTAAGACAGGACCAAACACCGGGGAGCTGTTTTTT. Translated, it gives CSAIKTGPNTGELFF.

This chain connects TRBV20-1 to TRBJ2-5, with D possibly TRBD1 on 6 matching bases. Germline CDR1 and CDR2: DFQATT and SNEGSKA (reference sequence). The CDR3 sequence is 11 residues long. Deletions cut 7 bases from V and 5 bases from J, with 11 bases between. CDR3 residues: CSVYRAETQYF. The CDR3 nucleotides are TGCAGTGTATACAGGGCTGAGACCCAGTACTTC.

The table lists this clonotype with many counts. This chain links TRBV27 with TRBJ2-7; either TRBD1 or TRBD2 may supply D (5 bases each). The germline V and J ends were trimmed by 5 bases and 2 bases, with 16 bases remaining between them. Germline V gives CDR1 MNHEY, CDR2 SMNVEV (reference sequence). The CDR3 extends over 15 amino acids. DNA of the CDR3: TGTGCCAGCAGTGTGGACCCTGGGACGCCCTACGAGCAGTACTTC. Translated: CASSVDPGTPYEQYF.